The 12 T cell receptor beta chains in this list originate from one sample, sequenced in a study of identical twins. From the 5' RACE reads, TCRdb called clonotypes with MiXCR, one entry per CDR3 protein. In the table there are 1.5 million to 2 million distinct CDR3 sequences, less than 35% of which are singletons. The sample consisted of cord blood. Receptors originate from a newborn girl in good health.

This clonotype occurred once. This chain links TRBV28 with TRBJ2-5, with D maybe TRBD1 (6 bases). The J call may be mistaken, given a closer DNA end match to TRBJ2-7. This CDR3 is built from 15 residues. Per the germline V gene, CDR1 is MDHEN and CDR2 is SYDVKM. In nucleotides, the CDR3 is TGTGCCAGCAGAGGGGATACCGGGACACCCTACGAGCAGTACTTC. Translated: CASRGDTGTPYEQYF.

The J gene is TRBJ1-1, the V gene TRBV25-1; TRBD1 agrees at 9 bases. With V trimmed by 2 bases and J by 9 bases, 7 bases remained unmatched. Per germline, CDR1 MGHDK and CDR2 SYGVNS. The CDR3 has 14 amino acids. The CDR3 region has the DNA TGTGCCAGCAGTGAAACGGGACAGGGTAGGAAAGCTTTCTTT. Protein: CASSETGQGRKAFF.

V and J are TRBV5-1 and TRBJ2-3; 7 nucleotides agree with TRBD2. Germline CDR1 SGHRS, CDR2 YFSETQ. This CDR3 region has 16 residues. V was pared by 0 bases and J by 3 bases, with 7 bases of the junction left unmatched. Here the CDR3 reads CASSLGRETYTDTQYF. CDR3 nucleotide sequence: TGCGCCAGCAGCTTGGGGCGGGAGACCTATACAGATACGCAGTATTTT.

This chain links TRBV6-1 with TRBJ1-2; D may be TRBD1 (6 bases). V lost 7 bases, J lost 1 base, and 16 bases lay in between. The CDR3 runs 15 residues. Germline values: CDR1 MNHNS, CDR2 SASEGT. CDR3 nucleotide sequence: TGTGCCAGCACGAGGAGGGGGGCTTATAACTATGGCTACACCTTC. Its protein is CASTRRGAYNYGYTF.

The CDR3 is CASSLFRMNTEAFF. In DNA form, the CDR3 reads TGTGCCAGCAGTTTATTCAGGATGAACACTGAAGCTTTCTTT. J is TRBJ1-1 and V is TRBV12-3 or TRBV12-4; D ambiguous. The CDR3 loop spans 14 amino acids. Deletions cut 2 bases from V and 0 bases from J, with 7 bases between.

The CDR3 coding sequence is TGTGCCAGCAGCGTAGCTGTCGGGACAGCGGGGCAAGAGACCCAGTACTTC. It translates to CASSVAVGTAGQETQYF. This chain uses TRBV9 with TRBJ2-5; D is tentatively TRBD1 or TRBD2 (7 bases each). The CDR3 covers 17 residues. V was cut by 0 bases and J by 2 bases, with 17 bases left in between. The germline CDR1 and CDR2 sequences are SGDLS and YYNGEE.

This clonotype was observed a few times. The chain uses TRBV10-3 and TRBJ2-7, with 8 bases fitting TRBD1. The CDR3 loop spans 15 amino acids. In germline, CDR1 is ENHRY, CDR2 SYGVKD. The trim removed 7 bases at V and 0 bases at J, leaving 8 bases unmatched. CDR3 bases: TGTGCCATCAAACCGACAGGGGTGAGCTCCTACGAGCAGTACTTC. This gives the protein CAIKPTGVSSYEQYF.

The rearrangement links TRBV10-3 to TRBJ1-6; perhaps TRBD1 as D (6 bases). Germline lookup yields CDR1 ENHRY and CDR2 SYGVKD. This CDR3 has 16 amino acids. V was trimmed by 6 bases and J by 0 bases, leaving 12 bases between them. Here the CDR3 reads CAIRDPRGSYNSPLHF. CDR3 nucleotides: TGTGCCATCAGGGACCCCAGGGGCTCCTATAATTCACCCCTCCACTTT.

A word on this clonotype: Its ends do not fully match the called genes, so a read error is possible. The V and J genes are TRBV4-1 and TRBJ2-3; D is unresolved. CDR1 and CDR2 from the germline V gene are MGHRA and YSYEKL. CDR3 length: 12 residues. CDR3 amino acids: CVSSQETDTQYF. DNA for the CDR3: TGCGTCAGCAGCCAAGAAACAGATACGCAGTATTTT.

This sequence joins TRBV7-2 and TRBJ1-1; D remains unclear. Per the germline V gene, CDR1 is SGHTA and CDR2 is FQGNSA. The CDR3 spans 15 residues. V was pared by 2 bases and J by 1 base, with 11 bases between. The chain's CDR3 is CASSLLGRTNTEAFF. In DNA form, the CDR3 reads TGTGCCAGCAGCTTATTGGGTAGGACGAACACTGAAGCTTTCTTT.

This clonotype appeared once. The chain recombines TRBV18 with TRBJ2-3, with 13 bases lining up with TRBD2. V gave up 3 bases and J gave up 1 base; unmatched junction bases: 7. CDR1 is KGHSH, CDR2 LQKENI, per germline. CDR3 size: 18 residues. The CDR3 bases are TGTGCCAGCTCACCTGGACTAGCGGGGGCTGCCGGCACAGATACGCAGTATTTT. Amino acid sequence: CASSPGLAGAAGTDTQYF.

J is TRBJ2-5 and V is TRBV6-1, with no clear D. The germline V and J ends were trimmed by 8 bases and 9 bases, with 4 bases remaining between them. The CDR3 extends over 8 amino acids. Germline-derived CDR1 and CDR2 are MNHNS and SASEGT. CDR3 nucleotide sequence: TGTGCCAGCGATCCCCAGTACTTC. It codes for CASDPQYF.